This TCR beta chain was profiled in a study of T cells in Graves' hyperthyroidism and ophthalmopathy. Findings and limits, study-wide: Ophthalmopathy was distinguished from stable hyperthyroidism by 13 V-J signatures.

Lactation, pregnancy, other autoimmune disease or uncontrolled infection led to exclusion of patients. This clonotype showed up just a few times. Its antigen remains unidentified. The source material, RNA transcripts, was used to amplify TCR beta CDR3 regions. The HTBI set primed first-round TCR CDR3 RT-PCR. TCRdb recomputed calls from the multiplex PCR reads with MiXCR, one row per CDR3 protein. The data show 350,000 to 450,000 distinct CDR3 sequences, more than 13% seen once. Germline-derived CDR1 and CDR2 are MGHRA and YSYEKL. This CDR3 has 16 residues. With 3 bases clipped from V and 6 bases from J, the junction kept 7 bases outside the gene matches.

The receptor's source is a man aged 50-60 years with Graves' ophthalmopathy. This chain joins TRBV4-1 and TRBJ2-2; 10 nucleotides align to TRBD2. Input material: blood. The CDR3 sequence is CASSHPSGRGSGELFF. The CDR3 DNA follows: TGCGCCAGCAGCCACCCCAGCGGGAGGGGCTCCGGGGAGCTGTTTTTT.